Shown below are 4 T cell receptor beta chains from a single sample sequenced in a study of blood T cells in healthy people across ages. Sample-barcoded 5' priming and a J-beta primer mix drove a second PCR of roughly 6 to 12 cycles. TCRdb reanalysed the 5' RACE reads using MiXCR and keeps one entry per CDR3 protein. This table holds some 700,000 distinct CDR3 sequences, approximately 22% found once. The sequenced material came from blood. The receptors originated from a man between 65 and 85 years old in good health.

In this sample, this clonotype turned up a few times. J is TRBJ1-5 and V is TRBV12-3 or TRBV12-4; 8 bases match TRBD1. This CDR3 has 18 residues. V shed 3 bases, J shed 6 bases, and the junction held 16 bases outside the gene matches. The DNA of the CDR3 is TGTGCCAGCAGTTTTGTTTTCACGGGACAGGAGCGGGGTCAGCCCCAGCATTTT. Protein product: CASSFVFTGQERGQPQHF.

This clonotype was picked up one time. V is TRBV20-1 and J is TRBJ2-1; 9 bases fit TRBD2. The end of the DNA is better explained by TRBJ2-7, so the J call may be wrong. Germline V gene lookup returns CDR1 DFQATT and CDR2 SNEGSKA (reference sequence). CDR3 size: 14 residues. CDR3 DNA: TGCAGTGCTAGCCAAGGGGCTAGCGGGGACGAGCAGTACTTC. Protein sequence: CSASQGASGDEQYF.

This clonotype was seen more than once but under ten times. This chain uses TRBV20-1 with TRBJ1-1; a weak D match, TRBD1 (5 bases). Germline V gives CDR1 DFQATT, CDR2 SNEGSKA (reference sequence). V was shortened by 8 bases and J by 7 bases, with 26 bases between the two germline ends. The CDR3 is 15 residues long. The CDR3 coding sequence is TGCAGTCCGCTAGATGATGAGGGGACCTCTAATGAAGCTTTCTTT. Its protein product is CSPLDDEGTSNEAFF.

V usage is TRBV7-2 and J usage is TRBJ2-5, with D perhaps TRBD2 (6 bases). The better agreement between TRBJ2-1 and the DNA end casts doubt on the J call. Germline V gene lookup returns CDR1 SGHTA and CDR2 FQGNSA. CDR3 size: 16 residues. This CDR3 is CASSGRDLKSSNEQFF. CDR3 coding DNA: TGTGCCAGCAGTGGCCGGGACTTGAAATCGAGTAATGAGCAGTTCTTC.